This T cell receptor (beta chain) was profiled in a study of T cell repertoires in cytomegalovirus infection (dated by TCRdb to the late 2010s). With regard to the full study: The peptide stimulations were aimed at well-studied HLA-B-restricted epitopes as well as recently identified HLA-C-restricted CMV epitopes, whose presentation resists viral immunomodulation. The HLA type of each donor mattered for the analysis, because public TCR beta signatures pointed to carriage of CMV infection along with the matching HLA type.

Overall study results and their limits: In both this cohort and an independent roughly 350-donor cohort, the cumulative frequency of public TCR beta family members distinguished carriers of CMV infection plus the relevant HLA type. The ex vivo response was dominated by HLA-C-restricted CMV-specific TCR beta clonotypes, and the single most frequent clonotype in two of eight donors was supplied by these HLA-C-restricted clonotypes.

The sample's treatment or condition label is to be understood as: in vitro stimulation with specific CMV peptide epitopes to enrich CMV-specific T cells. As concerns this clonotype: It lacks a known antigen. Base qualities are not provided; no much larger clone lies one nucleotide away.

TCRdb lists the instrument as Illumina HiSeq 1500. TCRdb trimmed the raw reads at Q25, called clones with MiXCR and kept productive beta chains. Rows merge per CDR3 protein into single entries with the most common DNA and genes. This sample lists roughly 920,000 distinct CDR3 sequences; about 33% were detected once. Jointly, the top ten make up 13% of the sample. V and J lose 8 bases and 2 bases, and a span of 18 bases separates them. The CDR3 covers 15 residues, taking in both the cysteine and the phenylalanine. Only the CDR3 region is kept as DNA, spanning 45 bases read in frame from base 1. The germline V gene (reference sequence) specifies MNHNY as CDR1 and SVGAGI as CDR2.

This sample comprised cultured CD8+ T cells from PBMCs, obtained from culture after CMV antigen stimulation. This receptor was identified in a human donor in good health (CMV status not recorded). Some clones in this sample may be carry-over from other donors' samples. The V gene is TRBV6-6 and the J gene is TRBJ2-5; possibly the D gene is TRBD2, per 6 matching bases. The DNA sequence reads TGTGCCAGCGGGGACTTCGCGGGGCCTCAAGAGACCCAGTACTTC. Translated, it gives CASGDFAGPQETQYF.